This TCR beta chain was retrieved from a study of blood T cell repertoires in COVID-19. Across the whole study: T cells, B-cell-depleted T cells, or PBMCs provided the cDNA or gDNA that served as material.

Profiling relied on immunoSEQ multiplex PCR, and the TCRdb table lists in-frame clones only, not all of them. Among fewer than 500,000 clones, around 87% were seen once, and the ten largest hold around 1.1%. Germline V gives CDR1 SGHTS, CDR2 YDEGEE. With 4 bases clipped from V and 9 bases from J, the junction kept 9 bases outside the gene matches. The CDR3 contains 15 residues. The chain employs TRBV5-8 and TRBJ2-1; 11 bases are a match to TRBD2. The source of this sequence is a man younger than 45 who had recovered from COVID-19. What was sequenced was PBMCs or T cells enriched from blood (not recorded which). The DNA for the CDR3 is TGTGCCAGCAGCCCTACTAGCGGGAGCTCCGGTGAGCAGTTCTTC. Translating it yields CASSPTSGSSGEQFF.